The 15 T cell receptor beta chains listed next were all sequenced from one sample in a study of blood T cell repertoires in COVID-19. Method: immunoSEQ multiplex PCR; TCRdb's copy keeps in-frame clones and lacks some. This sample has roughly 81,000 clones, with 89% found just once. Specimen: peripheral blood. These receptors all come from a man aged 65-85 years with active or convalescent COVID-19.

The rearrangement links TRBV18 to TRBJ1-5; maybe TRBD1 (6 bases). CDR3 length: 14 residues. V lost 3 bases to trimming and J lost 7 bases, with 13 bases between them. Germline-derived CDR1 and CDR2 are KGHSH and LQKENI. The CDR3 here is CASSPTGLGQPQHF. CDR3 nucleotides: TGTGCCAGCTCACCTACAGGGTTGGGGCAGCCCCAGCATTTT.

The chain employs TRBV5-4 and TRBJ1-1; D not resolved. The V gene lost 3 bases and the J gene lost 3 bases, with 9 bases spanning the gap. Germline lookup yields CDR1 SGHNT and CDR2 YYREEE (reference sequence). The CDR3 loop spans 13 amino acids. The CDR3 nucleotides are TGTGCCAGCAGCTACCGACGGGACACTGAAGCTTTCTTT. It is translated as CASSYRRDTEAFF. Combining the CDR3 with reference TRBV5-4 and TRBJ1-1 gives the whole variable domain ETGVTQSPTHLIKTRGQQVTLRCSSQSGHNTVSWYQQALGQGPQFIFQYYREEENGRGNFPPRFSGLQFPNYSSELNVNALELDDSALYLCASSYRRDTEAFFGQGTRLTVV.

The V and J genes are TRBV5-1 and TRBJ1-2; D is unclear. Per the germline V gene, CDR1 is SGHRS and CDR2 is YFSETQ. The CDR3 totals 14 residues. V lost 0 bases, J lost 2 bases, and 8 bases lay in between. CDR3 sequence reads: CASSLDGRNYGYTF. CDR3 DNA sequence: TGCGCCAGCAGCTTGGATGGGAGAAACTATGGCTACACCTTC.

This clone has only a few counts. The chain uses TRBV11-3 and TRBJ1-1; D remains ambiguous. The V gene's germline CDR1 is SGHNT and CDR2 YENEEA. This CDR3 contains 13 residues. V was cut by 3 bases and J by 1 base, with 6 bases left in between. This CDR3 reads CASSFTRNTEAFF. The CDR3 DNA is TGTGCCAGCAGCTTTACGCGGAACACTGAAGCTTTCTTT.

J is TRBJ1-2 and V is TRBV27; 7 positions agree with TRBD1. This CDR3 is 13 amino acids long. With 4 bases clipped from V and 7 bases from J, the junction kept 6 bases outside the gene matches. The germline CDR1 and CDR2 sequences are MNHEY and SMNVEV (reference sequence). CDR3 region: CASSSTSGGGYTF. The CDR3 nucleotides are TGTGCCAGCAGTTCTACTTCAGGGGGTGGCTACACCTTC.

The rearrangement joins TRBV2 to TRBJ2-3; 11 nucleotides line up with TRBD2. This CDR3 spans 16 amino acids. Germline CDR1 is SNHLY and CDR2 is FYNNEI. The junction had 11 bases not matched to a gene; V was cut back by 6 bases and J by 6 bases. The CDR3 region has the DNA TGTGCCAGCAGCTCGGGGACTAGCGGTAGTAGGGATACGCAGTATTTT. Its protein product is CASSSGTSGSRDTQYF.

The sample holds a few counts of this clone. The chain combines TRBV3-1 (or the pseudogene TRBV3-2) with TRBJ2-7; D is perhaps TRBD1 (5 bases). The CDR3 spans 16 residues. Trimming cost V 0 bases and J 2 bases, with 14 bases left between them. CDR1 and CDR2 (germline): LGHDT, YNNKEL (reference sequence). The CDR3 nucleotides are TGTGCCAGCAGCCAAGATCGTCCAGGGCGCGCCTACGAGCAGTACTTC. Amino acid sequence: CASSQDRPGRAYEQYF.

V and J are TRBV28 and TRBJ1-5, with a tentative D call TRBD1 (5 bases). V was clipped by 3 bases and J by 0 bases, with 9 bases between them. The CDR3 is made up of 15 amino acids. Germline CDR1 and CDR2: MDHEN and SYDVKM. In nucleotides, the CDR3 is TGTGCCAGCAGTTTCAGGGTCTTTAGCAATCAGCCCCAGCATTTT. It codes for CASSFRVFSNQPQHF.

The chain carries TRBV10-3 and TRBJ1-1; 8 bases align to TRBD1. The CDR3 consists of 16 residues. The trim removed 2 bases at V and 0 bases at J, leaving 5 bases unmatched. Germline CDR1 and CDR2: ENHRY and SYGVKD. The CDR3 DNA follows: TGTGCCATCAGTGAGAGGGGACAGGACCTGAACACTGAAGCTTTCTTT. Translated, it gives CAISERGQDLNTEAFF.

V usage is TRBV6-2 or TRBV6-3 and J usage is TRBJ1-5; D is perhaps TRBD1 (5 bases). In germline, CDR1 is MNHEY, CDR2 SVGEGT. This CDR3 has 13 residues. Trimming took 4 bases from V and 4 from J, leaving 8 bases between them. CDR3 bases: TGTGCCAGCAGTTCACAGGAGAATCAGCCCCAGCATTTT. Its translation: CASSSQENQPQHF.

This clone was found once. The CDR3 coding sequence is TGCGCCAGCAGCCCGTGGGACAGGGGGCTACGGGCTAATGAAAAACTGTTTTTT. This codes for CASSPWDRGLRANEKLFF. The J gene is TRBJ1-4, the V gene TRBV5-1; TRBD1 agrees at 12 bases. This CDR3 contains 18 residues. Per germline, CDR1 SGHRS and CDR2 YFSETQ. The ends lost 4 bases at V and 3 bases at J; junction bases unmatched: 10. Full variable domain (remainder filled in from reference TRBV5-1 and TRBJ1-4): KAGVTQTPRYLIKTRGQQVTLSCSPISGHRSVSWYQQTPGQGLQFLFEYFSETQRNKGNFPGRFSGRQFSNSRSEMNVSTLELGDSALYLCASSPWDRGLRANEKLFFGSGTQLSVL.

The chain recombines TRBV6-6 with TRBJ2-4, with 7 bases lining up with TRBD2. There are 17 residues in the CDR3. The V gene's germline CDR1 is MNHNY and CDR2 SVGAGI (reference sequence). Trimming cost V 5 bases and J 0 bases; bases outside gene matches: 10. CDR3 in DNA: TGTGCCAGCAGTCCCCGGGGGAGGGCCATAGCCAAAAACATTCAGTACTTC. Protein sequence: CASSPRGRAIAKNIQYF.

This clone has more than one count but fewer than ten. The chain combines TRBV7-8 with TRBJ1-5, with a tentative D call TRBD1 (6 bases). The germline V and J ends were trimmed by 6 bases and 3 bases, with 18 bases remaining between them. There are 16 residues in the CDR3. Germline CDR1 is SGHVS and CDR2 is FQNEAQ. This chain's CDR3 is CASRADAGVLNQPQHF. The CDR3 DNA sequence: TGTGCCAGCAGGGCAGACGCAGGGGTTCTCAATCAGCCCCAGCATTTT.

The chain uses TRBV5-1 and TRBJ2-5; 8 bases are shared with TRBD1. This CDR3 has 16 residues. Germline V lookup: CDR1 SGHRS, CDR2 YFSETQ. J was trimmed by 4 bases and V by 4 bases; bases with no gene match: 12. The CDR3 sequence: CASSPAPRTGLETQYF. The CDR3 nucleotides read TGCGCCAGCAGCCCGGCCCCCAGGACAGGGCTAGAGACCCAGTACTTC.

The CDR3 sequence is CASSPHRGEINTEAFF. CDR3 bases: TGCGCCAGCAGCCCCCACAGGGGGGAAATCAACACTGAAGCTTTCTTT. V is TRBV5-1 and J is TRBJ1-1; TRBD1 matches at 8 bases. The CDR3 is 16 residues long. J lost 2 bases, V lost 4 bases, and 10 bases had no gene match. Germline V gene lookup returns CDR1 SGHRS and CDR2 YFSETQ.